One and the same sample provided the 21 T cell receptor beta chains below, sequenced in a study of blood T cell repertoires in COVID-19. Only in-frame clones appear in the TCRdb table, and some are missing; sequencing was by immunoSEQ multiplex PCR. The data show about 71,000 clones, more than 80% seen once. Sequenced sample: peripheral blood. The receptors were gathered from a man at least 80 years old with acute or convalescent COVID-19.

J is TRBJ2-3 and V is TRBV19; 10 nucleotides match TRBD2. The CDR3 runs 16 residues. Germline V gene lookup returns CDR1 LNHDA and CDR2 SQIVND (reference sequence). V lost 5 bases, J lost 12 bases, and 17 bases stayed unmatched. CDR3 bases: TGTGCCAGTAGTCCTACTAGCGGGACCGCCGGCCAGGACCAGTATTTT. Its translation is CASSPTSGTAGQDQYF.

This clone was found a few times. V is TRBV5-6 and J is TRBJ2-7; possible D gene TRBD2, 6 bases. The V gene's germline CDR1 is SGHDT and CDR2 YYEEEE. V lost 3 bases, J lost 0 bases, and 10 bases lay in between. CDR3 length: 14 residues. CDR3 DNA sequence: TGTGCCAGCAGCTATTCCGGGGGCTCCTACGAGCAGTACTTC. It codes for CASSYSGGSYEQYF.

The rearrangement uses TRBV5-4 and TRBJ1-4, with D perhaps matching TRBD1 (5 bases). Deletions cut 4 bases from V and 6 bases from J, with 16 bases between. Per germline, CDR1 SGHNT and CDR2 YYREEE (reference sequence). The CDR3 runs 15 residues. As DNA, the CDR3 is TGTGCCAGCAGCGCCCGCGGGGGGGTCGATGAAAAACTGTTTTTT. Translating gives CASSARGGVDEKLFF.

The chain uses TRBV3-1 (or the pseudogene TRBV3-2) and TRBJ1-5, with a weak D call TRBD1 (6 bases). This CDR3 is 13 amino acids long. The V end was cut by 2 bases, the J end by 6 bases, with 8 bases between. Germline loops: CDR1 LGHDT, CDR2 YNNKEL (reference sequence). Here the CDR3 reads CASSQQGSQPQHF. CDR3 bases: TGTGCCAGCAGCCAACAGGGGAGTCAGCCCCAGCATTTT.

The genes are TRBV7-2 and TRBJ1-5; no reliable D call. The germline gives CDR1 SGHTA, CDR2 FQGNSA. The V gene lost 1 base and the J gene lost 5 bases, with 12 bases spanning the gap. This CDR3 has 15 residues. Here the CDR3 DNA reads TGTGCCAGCAGCTTAGGATGGCGGGGTGATCAGCCCCAGCATTTT. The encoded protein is CASSLGWRGDQPQHF.

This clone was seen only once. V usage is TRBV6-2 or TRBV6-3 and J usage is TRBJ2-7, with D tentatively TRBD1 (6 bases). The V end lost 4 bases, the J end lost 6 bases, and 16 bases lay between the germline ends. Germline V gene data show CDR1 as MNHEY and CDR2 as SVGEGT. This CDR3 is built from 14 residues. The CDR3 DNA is TGTGCCAGCAGTTCCTCACAGGGCCCCCTCGAGCAGTACTTC. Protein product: CASSSSQGPLEQYF.

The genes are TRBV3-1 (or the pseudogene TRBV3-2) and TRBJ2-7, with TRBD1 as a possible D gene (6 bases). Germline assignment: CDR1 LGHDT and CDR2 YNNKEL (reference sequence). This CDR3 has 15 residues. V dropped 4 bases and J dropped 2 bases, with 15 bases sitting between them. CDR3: CASSRSQGWPYEQYF. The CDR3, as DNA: TGTGCCAGCAGCCGTAGTCAGGGGTGGCCCTACGAGCAGTACTTC.

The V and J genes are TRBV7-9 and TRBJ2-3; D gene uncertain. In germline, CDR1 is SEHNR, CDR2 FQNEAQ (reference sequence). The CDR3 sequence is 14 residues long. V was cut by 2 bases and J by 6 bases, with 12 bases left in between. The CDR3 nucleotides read TGTGCCAGCAGCTTAACCGGCGGCCAGGATACGCAGTATTTT. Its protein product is CASSLTGGQDTQYF. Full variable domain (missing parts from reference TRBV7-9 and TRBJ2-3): DTGVSQNPRHKITKRGQNVTFRCDPISEHNRLYWYRQTLGQGPEFLTYFQNEAQLEKSRLLSDRFSAERPKGSFSTLEIQRTEQGDSAMYLCASSLTGGQDTQYFGPGTRLTVL.

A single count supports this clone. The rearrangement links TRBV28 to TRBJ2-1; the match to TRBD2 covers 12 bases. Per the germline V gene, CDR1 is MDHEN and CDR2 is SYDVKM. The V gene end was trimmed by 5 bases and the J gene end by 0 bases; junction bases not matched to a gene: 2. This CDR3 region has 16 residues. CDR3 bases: TGTGCCAGCAGTGTGACTAGCGGGAGCTCCTACAATGAGCAGTTCTTC. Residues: CASSVTSGSSYNEQFF. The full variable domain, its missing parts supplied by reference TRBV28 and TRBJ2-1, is DVKVTQSSRYLVKRTGEKVFLECVQDMDHENMFWYRQDPGLGLRLIYFSYDVKMKEKGDIPEGYSVSREKKERFSLILESASTNQTSMYLCASSVTSGSSYNEQFFGPGTRLTVL.

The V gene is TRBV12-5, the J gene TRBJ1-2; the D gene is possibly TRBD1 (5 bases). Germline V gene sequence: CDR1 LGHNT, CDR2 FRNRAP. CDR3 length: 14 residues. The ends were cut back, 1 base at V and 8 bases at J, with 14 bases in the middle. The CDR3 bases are TGTGCTAGTGGTTTGGCACAGGAGAAGAAAGGCTACACCTTC. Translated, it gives CASGLAQEKKGYTF.

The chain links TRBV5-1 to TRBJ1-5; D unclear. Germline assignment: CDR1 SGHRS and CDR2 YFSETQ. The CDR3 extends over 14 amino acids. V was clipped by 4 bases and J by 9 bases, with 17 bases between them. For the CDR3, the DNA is TGCGCCAGCAGCCCATCAGACCCAGCGGGGCCCCAGCATTTT. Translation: CASSPSDPAGPQHF.

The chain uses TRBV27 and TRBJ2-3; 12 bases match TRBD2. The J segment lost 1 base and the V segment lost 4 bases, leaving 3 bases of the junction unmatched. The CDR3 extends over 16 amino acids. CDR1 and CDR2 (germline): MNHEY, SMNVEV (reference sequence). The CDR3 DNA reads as TGTGCCAGCAGTTCCTCTAGCGGGGGGGGCACAGATACGCAGTATTTT. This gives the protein CASSSSSGGGTDTQYF.

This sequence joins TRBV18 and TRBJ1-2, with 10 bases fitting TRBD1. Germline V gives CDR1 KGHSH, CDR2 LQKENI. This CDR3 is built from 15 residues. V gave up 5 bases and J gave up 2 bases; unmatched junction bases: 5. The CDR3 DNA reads TGTGCCAGCTCAGGCGACAGGGGGCAGAACTATGGCTACACCTTC. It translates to CASSGDRGQNYGYTF.

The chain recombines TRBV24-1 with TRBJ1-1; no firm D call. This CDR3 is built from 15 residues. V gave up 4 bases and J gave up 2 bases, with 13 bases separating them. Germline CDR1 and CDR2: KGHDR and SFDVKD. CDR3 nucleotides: TGTGCCACCAGTGACGCAGGCAGTAGTAACACTGAAGCTTTCTTT. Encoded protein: CATSDAGSSNTEAFF.

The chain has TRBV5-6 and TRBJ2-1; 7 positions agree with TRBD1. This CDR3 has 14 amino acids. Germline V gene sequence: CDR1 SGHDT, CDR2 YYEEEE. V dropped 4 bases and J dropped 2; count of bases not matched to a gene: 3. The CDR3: CASSAGTAYNEQFF. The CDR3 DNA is TGTGCCAGCAGCGCCGGGACAGCCTACAATGAGCAGTTCTTC.

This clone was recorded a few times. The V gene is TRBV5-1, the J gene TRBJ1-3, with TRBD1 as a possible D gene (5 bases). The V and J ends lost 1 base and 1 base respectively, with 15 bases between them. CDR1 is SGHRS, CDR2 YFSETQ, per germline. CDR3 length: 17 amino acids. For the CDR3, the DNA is TGCGCCAGCAGCTTGTTTGCGGGGCGCAAGTCTGGAAACACCATATATTTT. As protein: CASSLFAGRKSGNTIYF.

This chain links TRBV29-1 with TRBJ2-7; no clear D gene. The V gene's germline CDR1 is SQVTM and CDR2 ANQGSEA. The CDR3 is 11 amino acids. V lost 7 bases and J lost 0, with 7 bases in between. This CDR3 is CSASGSYEQYF. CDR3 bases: TGCAGCGCCTCAGGCTCCTACGAGCAGTACTTC.

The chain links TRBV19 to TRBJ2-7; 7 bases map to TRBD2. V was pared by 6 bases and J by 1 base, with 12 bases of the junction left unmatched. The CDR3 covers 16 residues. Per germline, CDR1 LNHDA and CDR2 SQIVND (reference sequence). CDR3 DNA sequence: TGTGCCAGTAGCCCTCTAGGGAGGGGAGCATCCTACGAGCAGTACTTC. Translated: CASSPLGRGASYEQYF.

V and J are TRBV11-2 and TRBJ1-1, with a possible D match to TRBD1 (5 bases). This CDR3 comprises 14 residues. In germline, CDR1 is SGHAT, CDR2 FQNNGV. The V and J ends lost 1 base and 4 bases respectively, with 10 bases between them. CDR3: CASSLARVGTEAFF. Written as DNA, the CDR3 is TGTGCCAGCAGCTTAGCCAGGGTCGGCACTGAAGCTTTCTTT.

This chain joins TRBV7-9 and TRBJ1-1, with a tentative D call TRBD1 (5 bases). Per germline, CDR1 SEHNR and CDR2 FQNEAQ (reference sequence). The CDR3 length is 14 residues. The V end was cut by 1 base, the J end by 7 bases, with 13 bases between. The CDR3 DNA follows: TGTGCCAGCAGCTTAGGACAGACGGTCTATGAAGCTTTCTTT. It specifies CASSLGQTVYEAFF.

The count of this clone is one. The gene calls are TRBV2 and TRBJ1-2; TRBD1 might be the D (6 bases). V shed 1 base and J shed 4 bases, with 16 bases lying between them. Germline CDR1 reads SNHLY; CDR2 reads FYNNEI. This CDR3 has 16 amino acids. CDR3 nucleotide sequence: TGTGCCAGCAGTGAAGGAGCCCAACAGGGTGGCTATGGCTACACCTTC. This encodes CASSEGAQQGGYGYTF. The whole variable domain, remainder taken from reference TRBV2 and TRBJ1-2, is EPEVTQTPSHQVTQMGQEVILRCVPISNHLYFYWYRQILGQKVEFLVSFYNNEISEKSEIFDDQFSVERPDGSNFTLKIRSTKLEDSAMYFCASSEGAQQGGYGYTFGSGTRLTVV.